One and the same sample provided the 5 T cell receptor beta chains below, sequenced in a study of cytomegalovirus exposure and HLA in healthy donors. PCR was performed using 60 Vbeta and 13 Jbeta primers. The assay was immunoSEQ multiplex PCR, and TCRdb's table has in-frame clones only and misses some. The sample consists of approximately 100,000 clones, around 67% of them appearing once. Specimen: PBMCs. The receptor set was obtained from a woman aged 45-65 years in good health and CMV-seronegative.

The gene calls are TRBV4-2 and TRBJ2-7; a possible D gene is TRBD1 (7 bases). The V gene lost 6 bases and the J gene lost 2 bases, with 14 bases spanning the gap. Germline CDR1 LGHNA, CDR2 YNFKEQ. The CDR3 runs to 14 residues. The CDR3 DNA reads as TGTGCCAGCAGTCGCGGGACAGATACCTACGAGCAGTACTTC. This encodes CASSRGTDTYEQYF.

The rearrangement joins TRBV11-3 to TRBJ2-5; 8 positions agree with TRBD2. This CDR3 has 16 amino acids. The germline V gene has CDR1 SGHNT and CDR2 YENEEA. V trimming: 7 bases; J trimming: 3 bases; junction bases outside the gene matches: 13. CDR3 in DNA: TGTGCCAGCACCTCCGGGACTAGGGTCTTGGAAGAGACCCAGTACTTC. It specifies CASTSGTRVLEETQYF.

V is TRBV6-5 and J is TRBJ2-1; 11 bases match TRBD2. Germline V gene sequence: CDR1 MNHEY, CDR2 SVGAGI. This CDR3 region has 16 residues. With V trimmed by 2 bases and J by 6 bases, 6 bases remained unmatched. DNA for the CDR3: TGTGCCAGCAGTTACGGGACCGGGACTAGCGGCAATGAGCAGTTCTTC. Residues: CASSYGTGTSGNEQFF.

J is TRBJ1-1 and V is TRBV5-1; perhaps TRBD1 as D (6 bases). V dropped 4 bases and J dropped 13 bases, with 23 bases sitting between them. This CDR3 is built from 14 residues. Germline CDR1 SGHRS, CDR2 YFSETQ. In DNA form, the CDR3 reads TGCGCCAGCAGCCTGGGAGGGTATAGGACAGTTGTTTTCTTT. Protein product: CASSLGGYRTVVFF. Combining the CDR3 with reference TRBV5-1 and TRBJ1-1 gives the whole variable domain KAGVTQTPRYLIKTRGQQVTLSCSPISGHRSVSWYQQTPGQGLQFLFEYFSETQRNKGNFPGRFSGRQFSNSRSEMNVSTLELGDSALYLCASSLGGYRTVVFFGQGTRLTVV.

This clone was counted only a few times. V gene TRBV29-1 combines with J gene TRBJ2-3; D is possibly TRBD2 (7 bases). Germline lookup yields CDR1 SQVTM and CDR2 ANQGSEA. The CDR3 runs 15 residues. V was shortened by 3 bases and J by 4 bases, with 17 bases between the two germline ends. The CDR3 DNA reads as TGCAGCGTTGATGGGGGGGTGGGGGGCGCAGATACGCAGTATTTT. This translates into CSVDGGVGGADTQYF.